These T cell receptor beta chains were read from a single sample in a study of blood T cell repertoires in COVID-19. The data were produced by immunoSEQ multiplex PCR, yet TCRdb's version contains in-frame clones alone and is incomplete. Here the sample spans under 350,000 clones, over 75% being singletons. The specimen sequenced was peripheral blood. The receptors were sampled from a human donor in a cohort sampled during active COVID-19. Each CDR3 is given without its conserved first and last residue. The D gene is left open where the match is weak. Size values are once, few and many counts, or a class for expanded clones, and some rows have none.

D gene: TRBD1
CDR3 length: 17
J gene: TRBJ1-2
clone size: -
V gene: TRBV7-9
CDR3 protein: ASSLWLTGRGRGLRGYT

D gene: TRBD2
CDR3 length: 15
J gene: TRBJ2-1
clone size: -
V gene: TRBV5-1
CDR3 protein: ASSKGTSGRSIDEQF

D gene: -
CDR3 length: 11
J gene: TRBJ2-3
clone size: once
V gene: TRBV18
CDR3 protein: ASSPSNTDTQY

D gene: TRBD2
CDR3 length: 13
J gene: TRBJ2-1
clone size: few
V gene: TRBV7-4
CDR3 protein: ASSSTSIGIYEQF

D gene: TRBD1
CDR3 length: 12
J gene: TRBJ2-7
clone size: few
V gene: TRBV11-2
CDR3 protein: ASNPGQGASEQY

D gene: TRBD2
CDR3 length: 15
J gene: TRBJ2-1
clone size: -
V gene: TRBV3-1/TRBV3-2
CDR3 protein: ASSPRTSGILYNEQF

D gene: TRBD2
CDR3 length: 15
J gene: TRBJ2-2
clone size: once
V gene: TRBV27
CDR3 protein: ASSLTSGRANTGELF

D gene: TRBD2
CDR3 length: 13
J gene: TRBJ2-1
clone size: -
V gene: TRBV6-6
CDR3 protein: ASSYGASGSNEQF

D gene: TRBD1
CDR3 length: 10
J gene: TRBJ2-1
clone size: -
V gene: TRBV27
CDR3 protein: ASSLFGTGYI

D gene: -
CDR3 length: 11
J gene: TRBJ2-6
clone size: -
V gene: TRBV6-6
CDR3 protein: ASGAGGANVLT

D gene: -
CDR3 length: 13
J gene: TRBJ2-1
clone size: few
V gene: TRBV27
CDR3 protein: ASSFSPQGRNEQF

D gene: -
CDR3 length: 11
J gene: TRBJ1-5
clone size: -
V gene: TRBV12-5
CDR3 protein: ASGDSNNQPQH

D gene: TRBD2
CDR3 length: 14
J gene: TRBJ2-3
clone size: -
V gene: TRBV7-6
CDR3 protein: ASSSRAGDATDTQY

D gene: TRBD2
CDR3 length: 12
J gene: TRBJ2-2
clone size: -
V gene: TRBV10-3
CDR3 protein: ASQREFPTGELF

D gene: TRBD1
CDR3 length: 15
J gene: TRBJ2-7
clone size: few
V gene: TRBV7-8
CDR3 protein: ASSFSFWSRGTYEQY

D gene: TRBD2
CDR3 length: 12
J gene: TRBJ2-7
clone size: once
V gene: TRBV5-1
CDR3 protein: ASSTSGAPYEQY

D gene: -
CDR3 length: 11
J gene: TRBJ1-5
clone size: -
V gene: TRBV5-1
CDR3 protein: ASRGREDQPQH

D gene: -
CDR3 length: 14
J gene: TRBJ2-5
clone size: -
V gene: TRBV6-5
CDR3 protein: ASSYSVESGEETQY

D gene: TRBD2
CDR3 length: 14
J gene: TRBJ2-1
clone size: -
V gene: TRBV7-9
CDR3 protein: ASSSEVLSGSRLWF

D gene: -
CDR3 length: 12
J gene: TRBJ1-1
clone size: once
V gene: TRBV28
CDR3 protein: ASRPPAFGTEAF

D gene: -
CDR3 length: 10
J gene: TRBJ1-1
clone size: -
V gene: TRBV6-5
CDR3 protein: ASSSETTEAF

D gene: TRBD1
CDR3 length: 12
J gene: TRBJ1-2
clone size: once
V gene: TRBV6-6
CDR3 protein: ASSYGTENYGYT

D gene: TRBD2
CDR3 length: 14
J gene: TRBJ2-3
clone size: few
V gene: TRBV28
CDR3 protein: ASSFSGVSGTDTQY

D gene: -
CDR3 length: 13
J gene: TRBJ2-6
clone size: -
V gene: TRBV27
CDR3 protein: ASSPFVAGANVLT

D gene: -
CDR3 length: 13
J gene: TRBJ2-1
clone size: -
V gene: TRBV18
CDR3 protein: ASSPAGVAYNEQF

D gene: TRBD1
CDR3 length: 13
J gene: TRBJ2-1
clone size: once
V gene: TRBV5-1
CDR3 protein: ASSSQPNTGEGQF

D gene: TRBD1
CDR3 length: 13
J gene: TRBJ1-5
clone size: -
V gene: TRBV5-6
CDR3 protein: ASSSSPTGNQPQH

D gene: TRBD2
CDR3 length: 13
J gene: TRBJ2-1
clone size: -
V gene: TRBV9
CDR3 protein: ASSAGTSKINEQF

D gene: -
CDR3 length: 10
J gene: TRBJ1-3
clone size: once
V gene: TRBV7-9
CDR3 protein: ASSSTRNTIY

D gene: TRBD1
CDR3 length: 12
J gene: TRBJ1-2
clone size: -
V gene: TRBV6-5
CDR3 protein: ASSYTTGWDGYT

D gene: -
CDR3 length: 14
J gene: TRBJ2-7
clone size: -
V gene: TRBV5-1
CDR3 protein: ASSQLPGVPAYEQY

D gene: -
CDR3 length: 10
J gene: TRBJ2-3
clone size: -
V gene: TRBV12-3/TRBV12-4
CDR3 protein: ASSALSDTQY

D gene: -
CDR3 length: 11
J gene: TRBJ2-7
clone size: -
V gene: TRBV6-2/TRBV6-3
CDR3 protein: ASSYSRQGEQY

D gene: -
CDR3 length: 15
J gene: TRBJ2-1
clone size: -
V gene: TRBV11-2
CDR3 protein: ASSPSSLKRVYNEQF

D gene: TRBD2
CDR3 length: 13
J gene: TRBJ2-5
clone size: -
V gene: TRBV20-1
CDR3 protein: SASDLRLAQETQY

D gene: TRBD2
CDR3 length: 14
J gene: TRBJ2-3
clone size: -
V gene: TRBV19
CDR3 protein: ASSLGLAGGRGTQY